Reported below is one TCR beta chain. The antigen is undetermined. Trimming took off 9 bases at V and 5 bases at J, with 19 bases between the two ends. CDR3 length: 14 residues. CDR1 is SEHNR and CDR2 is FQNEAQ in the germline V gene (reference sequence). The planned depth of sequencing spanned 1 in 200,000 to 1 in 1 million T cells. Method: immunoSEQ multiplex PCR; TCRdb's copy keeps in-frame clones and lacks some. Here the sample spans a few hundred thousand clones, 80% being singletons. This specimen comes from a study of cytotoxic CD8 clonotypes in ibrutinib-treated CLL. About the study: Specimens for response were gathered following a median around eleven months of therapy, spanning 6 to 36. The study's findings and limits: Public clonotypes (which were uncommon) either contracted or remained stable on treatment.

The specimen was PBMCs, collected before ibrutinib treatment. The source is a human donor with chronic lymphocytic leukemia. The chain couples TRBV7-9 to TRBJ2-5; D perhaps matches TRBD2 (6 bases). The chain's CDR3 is CASSPPGRIETQYF. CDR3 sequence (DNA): TGTGCCAGTTCCCCCCCCGGGAGAATCGAGACCCAGTACTTC.